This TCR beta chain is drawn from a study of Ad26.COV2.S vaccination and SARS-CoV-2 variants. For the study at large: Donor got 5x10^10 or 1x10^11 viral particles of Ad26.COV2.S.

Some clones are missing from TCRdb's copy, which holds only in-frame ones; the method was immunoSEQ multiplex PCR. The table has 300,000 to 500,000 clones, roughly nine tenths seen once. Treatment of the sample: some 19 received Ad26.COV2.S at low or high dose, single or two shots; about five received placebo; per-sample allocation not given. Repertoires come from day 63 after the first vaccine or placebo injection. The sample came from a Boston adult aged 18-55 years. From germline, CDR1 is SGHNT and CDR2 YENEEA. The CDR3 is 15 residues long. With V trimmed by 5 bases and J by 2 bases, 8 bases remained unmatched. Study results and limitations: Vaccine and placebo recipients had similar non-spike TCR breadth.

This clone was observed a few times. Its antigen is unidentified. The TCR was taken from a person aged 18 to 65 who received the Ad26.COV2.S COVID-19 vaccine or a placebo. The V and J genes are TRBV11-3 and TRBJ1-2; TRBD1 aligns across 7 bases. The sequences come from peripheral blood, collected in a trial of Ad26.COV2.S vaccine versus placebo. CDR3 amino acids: CASSPSDRANYGYTF. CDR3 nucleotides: TGTGCCAGCAGCCCCTCTGACAGGGCGAACTATGGCTACACCTTC.